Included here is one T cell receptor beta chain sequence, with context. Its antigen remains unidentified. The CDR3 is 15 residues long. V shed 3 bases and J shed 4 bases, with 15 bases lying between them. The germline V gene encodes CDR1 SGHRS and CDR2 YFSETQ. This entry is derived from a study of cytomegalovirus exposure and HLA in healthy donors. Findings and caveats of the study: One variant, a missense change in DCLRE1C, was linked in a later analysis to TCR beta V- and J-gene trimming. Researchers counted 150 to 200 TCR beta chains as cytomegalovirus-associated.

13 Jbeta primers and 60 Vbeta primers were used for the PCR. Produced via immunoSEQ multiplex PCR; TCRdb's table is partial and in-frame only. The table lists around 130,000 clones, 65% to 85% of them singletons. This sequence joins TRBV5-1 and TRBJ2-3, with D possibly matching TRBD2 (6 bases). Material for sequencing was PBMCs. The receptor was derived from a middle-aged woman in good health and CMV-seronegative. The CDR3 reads CASSWRLGSADTQYF. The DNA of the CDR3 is TGCGCCAGCAGCTGGAGACTCGGGAGTGCAGATACGCAGTATTTT.